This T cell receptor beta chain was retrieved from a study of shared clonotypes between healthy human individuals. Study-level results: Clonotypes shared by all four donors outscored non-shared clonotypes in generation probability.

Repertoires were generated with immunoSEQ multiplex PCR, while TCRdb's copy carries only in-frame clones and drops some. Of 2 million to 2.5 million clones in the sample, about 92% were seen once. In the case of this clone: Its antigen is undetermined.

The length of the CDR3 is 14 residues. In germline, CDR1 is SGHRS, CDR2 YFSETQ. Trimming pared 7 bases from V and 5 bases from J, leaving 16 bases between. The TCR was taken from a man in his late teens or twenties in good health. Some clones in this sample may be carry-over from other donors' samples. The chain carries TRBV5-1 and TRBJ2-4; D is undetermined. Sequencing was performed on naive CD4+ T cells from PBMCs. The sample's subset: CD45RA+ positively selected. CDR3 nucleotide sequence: TGCGCCAGCCGACCCCGGACGAGAGAAAACATTCAGTACTTC. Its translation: CASRPRTRENIQYF.